Below, 31 T cell receptor beta chains from the same sample are listed, as sequenced in a study of T cells in Graves' hyperthyroidism and ophthalmopathy. RNA transcripts gave rise to amplified TCR beta CDR3 regions. In the first-round RT-PCR of the TCR CDR3, the HTBI primer set was used. TCRdb re-called the multiplex PCR reads with MiXCR, one entry per CDR3 protein. This table holds under 350,000 distinct CDR3 sequences, less than 30% found once. The sequencing input was blood. These receptors were obtained from a man aged 35 to 55 with Graves' hyperthyroidism that later progressed to Graves' ophthalmopathy.

This clonotype appeared many times. The J gene is TRBJ2-7, the V gene TRBV2, with 15 bases that match TRBD2. With 6 bases clipped from V and 3 bases from J, the junction kept 0 bases outside the gene matches. The CDR3 is 14 residues long. Per germline, CDR1 SNHLY and CDR2 FYNNEI. The CDR3 region is CASRGLAGGYEQYF. CDR3 coding DNA: TGTGCCAGCAGGGGACTAGCGGGAGGCTACGAGCAGTACTTC.

At least ten counts were recorded for this clonotype. V gene TRBV28 combines with J gene TRBJ2-7; TRBD1 matches at 10 bases. Trimming cost V 7 bases and J 6 bases; bases outside gene matches: 9. CDR1 and CDR2 from the germline V gene are MDHEN and SYDVKM. The CDR3 contains 14 residues. DNA for the CDR3: TGTGCCAGCATACCGGGACAGGGGATTTTCGAGCAGTACTTC. It specifies CASIPGQGIFEQYF.

Ten or more counts support this clonotype. The chain joins TRBV6-1 to TRBJ2-7, with D unclear. CDR1 MNHNS and CDR2 SASEGT come from the germline V gene. Trimming removed 1 base from V and 0 bases from J, with 4 bases in between. The CDR3 extends over 13 amino acids. The DNA for the CDR3 is TGTGCCAGCAGTGAAGTAAACTCCTACGAGCAGTACTTC. It translates to CASSEVNSYEQYF.

This clonotype was seen repeatedly, ten times or more. V is TRBV7-8 and J is TRBJ1-2; D is ambiguous. CDR1 is SGHVS, CDR2 FQNEAQ, per germline. There are 13 residues in the CDR3. Trimming left V 4 bases short and J 2 bases short, with 8 bases between. CDR3: CASSSPRNYGYTF. The CDR3 DNA sequence: TGTGCCAGCAGCTCTCCTAGAAACTATGGCTACACCTTC. Drawing the rest from reference TRBV7-8 and TRBJ1-2, the complete variable domain is GAGVSQSPRYKVAKRGQDVALRCDPISGHVSLFWYQQALGQGPEFLTYFQNEAQLDKSGLPSDRFFAERPEGSVSTLKIQRTQQEDSAVYLCASSSPRNYGYTFGSGTRLTVV.

The chain recombines TRBV9 with TRBJ2-5; TRBD1 matches 7 bases. Germline loops: CDR1 SGDLS, CDR2 YYNGEE. V trimming: 0 bases; J trimming: 2 bases; junction bases outside the gene matches: 4. The CDR3 sequence is 15 residues long. The CDR3 spells CASSVGVRGQETQYF. For the CDR3, the DNA is TGTGCCAGCAGCGTAGGAGTCAGGGGGCAAGAGACCCAGTACTTC.

This clonotype has a count of ten or more. V and J are TRBV12-3 or TRBV12-4 and TRBJ1-1; D is possibly TRBD1 (5 bases). V lost 6 bases and J lost 1, with 18 bases in between. The CDR3 is 16 residues long. In nucleotides, the CDR3 is TGTGCCAGCAGCCTGCCGGGGTGGGACGGGAACACTGAAGCTTTCTTT. Its translation is CASSLPGWDGNTEAFF.

This clonotype was detected many times. The V and J genes are TRBV5-1 and TRBJ1-1; D is unresolved. The CDR3 is 12 amino acids. Trimming took off 4 bases at V and 11 bases at J, with 15 bases between the two ends. Germline-derived CDR1 and CDR2 are SGHRS and YFSETQ. The CDR3 loop reads CASSPGEGIAFF. CDR3 coding DNA: TGCGCCAGCAGCCCCGGTGAGGGAATCGCTTTCTTT.

Ten or more counts support this clonotype. CDR3 residues: CASSIRGLYYEQYF. Written as DNA, the CDR3 is TGTGCCAGCAGTATCAGGGGGCTGTACTACGAGCAGTACTTC. This chain uses TRBV27 with TRBJ2-7, with 8 bases aligning to TRBD1. The length of the CDR3 is 14 residues. CDR1 MNHEY and CDR2 SMNVEV come from the germline V gene (reference sequence). Trimming removed 5 bases from V and 3 bases from J; junction bases left unmatched: 6.

The V gene is TRBV6-1, the J gene TRBJ2-7, with D possibly being TRBD1 (6 bases). This CDR3 has 16 amino acids. The germline CDR1 and CDR2 sequences are MNHNS and SASEGT. Trimming stripped 3 bases from V and 0 bases from J, with 15 bases between. CDR3 sequence (DNA): TGTGCCAGCAGTGACCATTTTGGGGGCAGCTCCTACGAGCAGTACTTC. Its protein product is CASSDHFGGSSYEQYF.

This clonotype has ten or more counts. The V gene is TRBV24-1, the J gene TRBJ2-5, with D hard to call. The ends were cut back, 4 bases at V and 1 base at J, with 12 bases in the middle. The CDR3 loop spans 15 amino acids. The V gene's germline CDR1 is KGHDR and CDR2 SFDVKD. The CDR3 bases are TGTGCCACCAGTGAGTCTGGGTCCAGCCAAGAGACCCAGTACTTC. This gives the protein CATSESGSSQETQYF.

This clonotype occurred many times. The chain links TRBV20-1 to TRBJ1-1; weak D call: TRBD1 (5 bases). The CDR3 is made up of 15 amino acids. CDR1 DFQATT and CDR2 SNEGSKA come from the germline V gene (reference sequence). V lost 5 bases, J lost 1 base, and 17 bases lay in between. As DNA, the CDR3 is TGCAGTGCTTACAAACCGGACAAACCGAACACTGAAGCTTTCTTT. Amino acids: CSAYKPDKPNTEAFF.

Many counts were recorded for this clonotype. DNA of the CDR3: TGCGCCAGCAGTTTTGTCGTTAGGAGGGCGACTCGGGAGACCCAGTACTTC. Translating gives CASSFVVRRATRETQYF. J is TRBJ2-5 and V is TRBV5-1; D is perhaps TRBD2 (6 bases). Trimming shortened V by 5 bases and J by 5 bases, and 25 bases separated the two germline ends. This CDR3 has 17 amino acids. Germline V gene lookup returns CDR1 SGHRS and CDR2 YFSETQ.

The count of this clonotype is one. The chain has TRBV7-2 and TRBJ2-5; TRBD2 is a possible D gene (6 bases). Per the germline V gene, CDR1 is SGHTA and CDR2 is FQGNSA. The germline V and J ends were trimmed by 5 bases and 5 bases, with 15 bases remaining between them. This CDR3 has 14 residues. The CDR3 sequence is CASSLTGTAETQYF. CDR3 in DNA: TGTGCCAGCAGCCTAACGGGGACTGCGGAGACCCAGTACTTC.

J is TRBJ2-7 and V is TRBV19; 11 bases line up with TRBD2. J lost 3 bases, V lost 3 bases, and 4 bases had no gene match. The CDR3 sequence is 15 residues long. Germline values: CDR1 LNHDA, CDR2 SQIVND (reference sequence). The CDR3 coding sequence is TGTGCCAGTAGTATTACCCTAGCGGGAGGCTACGAGCAGTACTTC. Protein product: CASSITLAGGYEQYF.

This clonotype was seen at least ten times. The chain couples TRBV13 to TRBJ2-7; 7 bases match TRBD2. V shed 2 bases and J 4 bases; nucleotides not matched to a gene: 8. The CDR3 runs 15 residues. CDR1 is PRHDT and CDR2 is FYEKMQ in the germline V gene (reference sequence). The CDR3 sequence: CASSLIGTTPYEQYF. The CDR3 DNA reads TGTGCCAGCAGCTTAATCGGGACTACCCCTTACGAGCAGTACTTC.

There are many counts of this clonotype. The chain is built from TRBV28 and TRBJ2-7, with TRBD1 matching over 11 bases. This CDR3 contains 15 residues. CDR1 MDHEN and CDR2 SYDVKM come from the germline V gene. V lost 5 bases to trimming and J lost 2 bases; unmatched junction nucleotides: 5. The chain's CDR3 is CASSAGQGAAYEQYF. As DNA, the CDR3 is TGTGCCAGCAGTGCCGGACAGGGGGCAGCCTACGAGCAGTACTTC.

This clonotype showed up many times. The V call is TRBV10-3, the J call TRBJ2-7, with D unclear. The CDR3 covers 13 residues. Germline V gene sequence: CDR1 ENHRY, CDR2 SYGVKD. The V gene lost 3 bases and the J gene lost 4 bases, with 10 bases spanning the gap. CDR3 residues: CAISEGQRYEQYF. The CDR3 DNA is TGTGCCATCAGTGAAGGGCAGAGGTACGAGCAGTACTTC.

This clonotype was seen ten or more times. V usage is TRBV15 and J usage is TRBJ1-1; 8 bases line up with TRBD1. Germline V lookup: CDR1 LNHNV, CDR2 YYDKDF (reference sequence). The length of the CDR3 is 18 residues. V trimming: 0 bases; J trimming: 3 bases; junction bases outside the gene matches: 12. CDR3 nucleotides: TGTGCCACCAGCAGAGATCTATCTGGTAACAGGGGGGACACTGAAGCTTTCTTT. Translation gives CATSRDLSGNRGDTEAFF. The full variable domain, rest sourced from reference TRBV15 and TRBJ1-1, is DAMVIQNPRYQVTQFGKPVTLSCSQTLNHNVMYWYQQKSSQAPKLLFHYYDKDFNNEADTPDNFQSRRPNTSFCFLDIRSPGLGDTAMYLCATSRDLSGNRGDTEAFFGQGTRLTVV.

Ten or more counts support this clonotype. The chain couples TRBV6-1 to TRBJ2-7, with 12 positions matching TRBD2. With 0 bases clipped from V and 0 bases from J, the junction kept 9 bases outside the gene matches. CDR1 is MNHNS, CDR2 SASEGT, per germline. This CDR3 region has 19 residues. The CDR3 is CASSEALGRLAGDSYEQYF. Written as DNA, the CDR3 is TGTGCCAGCAGTGAAGCTCTTGGAAGACTAGCGGGAGACTCCTACGAGCAGTACTTC.

This clonotype occurred many times. V usage is TRBV18 and J usage is TRBJ2-5, with 9 bases aligning to TRBD1. Germline V lookup: CDR1 KGHSH, CDR2 LQKENI. The V gene end was trimmed by 5 bases and the J gene end by 5 bases; junction bases not matched to a gene: 9. CDR3 length equals 15 residues. CDR3 nucleotide sequence: TGTGCCAGCTCAACAGGGGGCTCGATTCGGGAGACCCAGTACTTC. Amino acid sequence: CASSTGGSIRETQYF.

This clonotype has at least ten counts. The chain joins TRBV20-1 to TRBJ1-1; the D is unclear. The CDR3 has 14 amino acids. Trimming removed 2 bases at V and 0 bases at J, with 10 bases between. CDR1 and CDR2 from the germline V gene are DFQATT and SNEGSKA (reference sequence). Here the CDR3 reads CSARKGSVNTEAFF. In nucleotides, the CDR3 is TGCAGTGCTAGAAAGGGATCGGTGAACACTGAAGCTTTCTTT.

This clonotype was seen ten or more times. A read error may account for a junction end that differs from germline. This chain connects TRBV5-1 to TRBJ2-7; D not certain. The CDR3 loop spans 13 amino acids. Germline CDR1 and CDR2: SGHRS and YFSETQ. CDR3 DNA sequence: TGTGCCAGCAGTTTAGGCGGTCCCTACGAGCAGTACTTC. Translating it yields CASSLGGPYEQYF.

This clonotype was seen many times. The rearrangement uses TRBV25-1 and TRBJ2-7; D is ambiguous. Germline V gives CDR1 MGHDK, CDR2 SYGVNS. Trimming took off 1 base at V and 7 bases at J, with 14 bases between the two ends. The CDR3 runs to 14 residues. The CDR3 sequence is CASSEFPSSREQYF. The DNA of the CDR3 is TGTGCCAGCAGTGAATTCCCTTCCTCGCGGGAGCAGTACTTC.

This clonotype has a count of ten or more. The J gene is TRBJ1-6, the V gene TRBV7-8; D not certain. The CDR3 loop spans 16 amino acids. V was shortened by 7 bases and J by 0 bases, with 13 bases between the two germline ends. Per germline, CDR1 SGHVS and CDR2 FQNEAQ. The CDR3 here is CASTPFSSSYNSPLHF. The CDR3 DNA follows: TGTGCCAGCACTCCTTTTTCGAGCTCCTATAATTCACCCCTCCACTTT.

This clonotype appeared many times. The J gene is TRBJ1-1, the V gene TRBV6-1; 7 bases align to TRBD1. This CDR3 comprises 13 residues. Germline values: CDR1 MNHNS, CDR2 SASEGT. The trim removed 7 bases at V and 1 base at J, leaving 3 bases unmatched. The DNA for the CDR3 is TGTGCCAGCATTGGGACAGCGAACACTGAAGCTTTCTTT. It codes for CASIGTANTEAFF.

This clonotype was seen repeatedly, ten times or more. The chain joins TRBV9 to TRBJ1-1; possible D gene TRBD1, 5 bases. The CDR3 spans 14 residues. Germline V CDR1 and CDR2: SGDLS, YYNGEE. V shed 3 bases and J shed 3 bases, with 12 bases lying between them. The CDR3 reads CASSAQQEYTEAFF. CDR3 DNA sequence: TGTGCCAGCAGCGCTCAACAGGAGTACACTGAAGCTTTCTTT. Complete variable domain (other parts from reference TRBV9 and TRBJ1-1): DSGVTQTPKHLITATGQRVTLRCSPRSGDLSVYWYQQSLDQGLQFLIQYYNGEERAKGNILERFSAQQFPDLHSELNLSSLELGDSALYFCASSAQQEYTEAFFGQGTRLTVV.

This clonotype appeared many times. This chain connects TRBV12-3 or TRBV12-4 to TRBJ2-5, with D maybe TRBD2 (5 bases). V was cut by 6 bases and J by 2 bases, with 16 bases left in between. This CDR3 is built from 15 residues. CDR3 sequence: CASRTLSGFQETQYF. DNA of the CDR3: TGTGCCAGCAGGACCCTGTCGGGGTTTCAAGAGACCCAGTACTTC.

Notes on this clonotype: Given a much more abundant clone one base away, this may be a read error. The chain uses TRBV5-1 and TRBJ1-2, with a tentative D call TRBD1 (5 bases). Germline loops: CDR1 SGHRS, CDR2 YFSETQ. The length of the CDR3 is 14 residues. Trimming removed 0 bases from V and 13 bases from J, with 19 bases in between. The CDR3 loop reads CASSLDGRGTDCTF. CDR3 in DNA: TGCGCCAGCAGCTTGGATGGACGGGGGACCGACTGCACCTTC.

The rearrangement links TRBV12-3 or TRBV12-4 to TRBJ2-5, with TRBD2 identical over 10 bases. V gave up 6 bases and J gave up 5 bases; unmatched junction bases: 18. The CDR3 is 18 residues long. The CDR3 reads CASSHPTNPSGSWETQYF. DNA for the CDR3: TGTGCCAGCAGCCATCCTACTAATCCTAGCGGGAGCTGGGAGACCCAGTACTTC.

This clonotype came up a few times. This chain's CDR3 is CASSESGRSQETQYF. Written as DNA, the CDR3 is TGTGCCAGCAGTGAATCGGGACGGAGCCAAGAGACCCAGTACTTC. This sequence joins TRBV6-1 and TRBJ2-5, with D perhaps given as TRBD1 or TRBD2 (5 bases each). Trimming removed 2 bases at V and 1 base at J, with 11 bases between. Germline V lookup: CDR1 MNHNS, CDR2 SASEGT. CDR3 length equals 15 residues.

V gene TRBV24-1 combines with J gene TRBJ2-5; D ambiguous. V lost 5 bases and J 0 bases, leaving 9 bases between the germline ends. The CDR3 is 14 amino acids. CDR1 is KGHDR and CDR2 is SFDVKD in the germline V gene. Here the CDR3 reads CATSGGNYQETQYF. The DNA for the CDR3 is TGTGCCACCAGTGGTGGGAACTACCAAGAGACCCAGTACTTC.